These T cell receptor beta chains were read from a single sample in a study of human T cells and chemical hapten exposure. From the RACE reads, TCRdb called clonotypes with MiXCR, one entry per CDR3 protein. The table records 65,000 to 90,000 distinct CDR3 sequences, around 6.7% of them present only once. This specimen was whole blood, taken in connection with sensitization to the hapten diphenylcyclopropenone (DPC). All receptors come from a woman aged 30 to 39 with alopecia areata. Some clones in this sample may be carry-over from other donors' samples. The CDR3 runs from the conserved cysteine through the conserved F or W. A D gene is named only where the DNA matches it firmly. Only part of the rows carry a size: once, few, many, or a class if the clone is expanded.

size	V	J	D	CDR3	DNA
many	TRBV24-1	TRBJ2-2	NA	CATSMSGQGTGELFF	TGTGCCACCAGTATGTCCGGGCAAGGCACCGGGGAGCTGTTTTTT
many	TRBV20-1	TRBJ2-7	TRBD1	CSARKQGESSYEQYF	TGCAGTGCGCGTAAGCAGGGGGAAAGCTCCTACGAGCAGTACTTC
few	TRBV6-5	TRBJ1-3	NA	CASSYSMAAISGNTIYF	TGTGCCAGCAGTTACTCGATGGCAGCGATCTCTGGAAACACCATATATTTT
NA	TRBV2	TRBJ2-3	NA	CASSPGRGTDTQYF	TGTGCCAGCAGTCCTGGGCGGGGCACAGATACGCAGTATTTT
NA	TRBV5-6	TRBJ1-6	NA	CASSLTRDSPLHF	TGTGCCAGCAGCCTTACCAGGGATTCACCCCTCCACTTT
NA	TRBV6-5	TRBJ2-3	TRBD2	CAVRGGLTDTQYF	TGTGCCGTCCGGGGGGGCCTGACAGATACGCAGTATTTT
many	TRBV5-1	TRBJ2-3	TRBD2	CASSPRVAGGTDTQYF	TGCGCCAGCAGCCCCAGGGTAGCGGGGGGCACAGATACGCAGTATTTT
few	TRBV18	TRBJ1-1	TRBD1	CASSGQFTEAFF	TGTGCCAGCTCGGGACAGTTCACTGAAGCTTTCTTT
many	TRBV29-1	TRBJ1-1	NA	CSVLEFVNTEAFF	TGCAGCGTCTTGGAATTTGTGAACACTGAAGCTTTCTTT
many	TRBV29-1	TRBJ1-1	TRBD1	CSVEIRGREEAFF	TGCAGCGTTGAAATTAGGGGGCGGGAGGAAGCTTTCTTT
many	TRBV6-6	TRBJ1-5	TRBD1	CASSLRGRGNQPQHF	TGTGCCAGCTCCCTGAGGGGGCGAGGCAATCAGCCCCAGCATTTT
NA	TRBV30	TRBJ2-4	NA	CAWSKKRGTLAKNIQYF	TGTGCCTGGAGTAAGAAGAGGGGGACACTAGCCAAAAACATTCAGTACTTC
NA	TRBV9	TRBJ2-1	NA	CASSINYNEQFF	TGTGCCAGCAGCATCAATTACAATGAGCAGTTCTTC
few	TRBV27	TRBJ1-6	NA	CASSLSLGSPLHF	TGTGCCAGCAGTCTAAGTCTGGGATCACCCCTCCACTTT
many	TRBV18	TRBJ2-3	NA	CASSPPLKSDTQYF	TGTGCCAGCTCACCACCTTTAAAGTCAGATACGCAGTATTTT
many	TRBV2	TRBJ1-1	NA	CASNQPEAFF	TGTGCCAGCAACCAGCCTGAAGCTTTCTTT
NA	TRBV7-2	TRBJ1-2	TRBD1	CASSPDRDYGYTF	TGTGCCAGCAGCCCGGACAGGGACTATGGCTACACCTTC
many	TRBV18	TRBJ2-3	NA	CASSPTYNFHTDTQYF	TGTGCCAGCTCACCAACATACAACTTTCACACAGATACGCAGTATTTT
many	TRBV20-1	TRBJ1-2	NA	CSASNPGGIDYGYTF	TGCAGTGCTAGTAATCCAGGAGGCATTGACTATGGCTACACCTTC
many	TRBV29-1	TRBJ1-1	NA	CSVLQGLNTEAFF	TGCAGCGTGTTACAAGGCTTGAACACTGAAGCTTTCTTT
few	TRBV4-1	TRBJ2-1	NA	CASSQGDQAPFHEQFF	TGCGCCAGCAGCCAAGGGGACCAGGCCCCGTTCCATGAGCAGTTCTTC
NA	TRBV7-2	TRBJ1-2	TRBD1	CASSLARGDYGYTF	TGTGCCAGCAGCTTAGCCAGGGGGGACTATGGCTACACCTTC
many	TRBV3-1	TRBJ2-5	NA	CASSPPRHQPWRQETQYF	TGTGCCAGCAGCCCCCCCCGACACCAACCGTGGCGACAAGAGACCCAGTACTTC
many	TRBV3-1	TRBJ1-1	NA	CASTLSAGLNTEAFF	TGTGCCAGCACTCTATCCGCAGGCTTGAACACTGAAGCTTTCTTT
many	TRBV10-3	TRBJ1-6	TRBD1	CATNRDRDSPLHF	TGTGCCACCAACAGGGACAGGGATTCACCCCTCCACTTT
few	TRBV20-1	TRBJ2-5	NA	CSAVAVQETQYF	TGCAGTGCCGTAGCGGTCCAAGAGACCCAGTACTTC
many	TRBV20-1	TRBJ1-4	NA	CSATMDSINEKLFF	TGCAGTGCAACCATGGACAGCATAAATGAAAAACTGTTTTTT
few	TRBV2	TRBJ2-1	TRBD2	CASSEWRGGSDEQFF	TGTGCCAGCAGTGAATGGCGGGGGGGCAGTGATGAGCAGTTCTTC
many	TRBV18	TRBJ1-5	TRBD1	CASSPGTGMELGNQPQHF	TGTGCCAGCTCACCCGGGACAGGGATGGAGTTGGGCAATCAGCCCCAGCATTTT
few	TRBV6-5	TRBJ1-1	NA	CATYRGQGLNTEAFF	TGTGCCACCTATAGGGGCCAGGGGCTGAACACTGAAGCTTTCTTT
many	TRBV7-8	TRBJ1-4	TRBD1	CASSLVGGSTNEKLFF	TGTGCCAGCAGCTTAGTAGGGGGCTCAACTAATGAAAAACTGTTTTTT
many	TRBV19	TRBJ2-2	TRBD1	CASSILQGVTGELFF	TGTGCCAGTAGTATTTTACAGGGGGTGACCGGGGAGCTGTTTTTT
NA	TRBV7-2	TRBJ1-1	TRBD1	CASSLVGTVNMNTEAFF	TGTGCCAGCAGCTTAGTGGGGACAGTGAATATGAACACTGAAGCTTTCTTT
many	TRBV20-1	TRBJ1-6	NA	CSASPQFNSPLHF	TGCAGTGCTAGTCCTCAGTTCAATTCACCCCTCCACTTT
many	TRBV5-5	TRBJ2-5	NA	CASSLGEGASGETQYF	TGTGCCAGCAGCTTGGGGGAGGGGGCATCGGGAGAGACCCAGTACTTC
few	TRBV20-1	TRBJ1-2	NA	CSARTEGGVYGYTF	TGCAGTGCTAGAACAGAAGGAGGGGTCTATGGCTACACCTTC
many	TRBV6-6	TRBJ1-2	TRBD1	CASTNLPGQLNYGYTF	TGTGCCAGCACCAACCTCCCGGGACAGCTAAACTATGGCTACACCTTC
many	TRBV5-1	TRBJ1-4	TRBD1	CASSPGGGSEKLFF	TGCGCCAGCAGCCCAGGGGGGGGGAGTGAAAAACTGTTTTTT
few	TRBV6-6	TRBJ1-3	NA	CASSYSGQSGNTIYF	TGTGCCAGCAGTTACTCCGGGCAGTCTGGAAACACCATATATTTT